This TCR beta chain is from a study of T cell clusters in autoimmune cytopenias (dated by TCRdb to about 2019). Regarding the complete study: A mean age of approximately 52 years and a median age of roughly 59 years were recorded for the healthy donor controls, of whom about half of the roughly 43 were female. Per sample, TRB sequencing gave a median depth of about 53,000 reads and a median of about 2,300 distinct TRB clonotypes. TRB and IGH repertoires from peripheral blood were sequenced in autoimmune cytopenia patients at active disease and during treatment follow-up, with healthy, CLL and autoimmune hepatitis controls included alongside. The goal of the study was to determine whether autoimmune cytopenia patients have a disease-specific immune repertoire signature that could serve as a blood-based biomarker. Controls were approximately 23 age-matched healthy donors for primary cytopenia and roughly 13 age-matched CLL patients for secondary cytopenia. The comparison group for autoimmune hepatitis repertoires was 23 healthy donors matched for age and sex. General study outcomes and caveats: About 3.3-fold more exclusive TRB clusters were observed in healthy donors than in active autoimmune hepatitis patients, consistent with an autoimmunity-wide signature. The T cell clusters were defined in silico only, and their functional role remained to be validated experimentally. In the comparison of secondary cytopenia with CLL, the cluster-lack signature was not observed, apparently because the dominant lymphoma-associated repertoire masked the signature. The GLIPH analysis suggested a lack of physiological T cell clusters in primary autoimmune cytopenia patients, since some 46 clusters were exclusive to healthy donors whereas approximately 17 were exclusive to patients. TRB repertoire shifts, with less even repertoires in secondary cytopenia and CLL, mostly reflected lymphoma bias rather than autoimmunity.

TRB amplification used around 250 ng of peripheral blood genomic DNA, 41,000 or so genome equivalents, per sample. Worth noting for this clonotype: The antigen this receptor binds is unknown.

TRB rearrangements were amplified by multiplex PCR using a touch-down protocol with TRB-A and TRB-B primer pools mixed in one tube. Illumina adapters and sample indices were added to the amplicons through two consecutive PCR reactions using Phusion HS II polymerase. Amplicons were gel-purified with the NucleoSpin Gel and PCR Clean-up kit, then quantified by Qubit and quality-checked on an Agilent 2100 Bioanalyzer. Sequencing of the libraries was performed on an Illumina MiSeq with 600-cycle, single-indexed, paired-end runs. The original methods were these. TRB reads were aligned and assembled with MiXCR version 2.1.12 using the default MiXCR reference library. A clone was defined by each unique CDR3 nucleotide sequence, and the analysis included only productive sequences with two or more reads. Alpha-parameterized diversity profiles (alpha 0 to 5), including the Shannon (alpha 1) and Simpson (alpha 2) indices, were computed with an R script to assess repertoire diversity. The tcR package was used to compute combinatorial TRB VJ usage, which was then compared between cohorts by principal component analysis with ade4. GLIPH was used to cluster TCRbeta CDR3s in pairs of cohorts matched for age and read depth, and a Wilcoxon test was used to compare cluster frequencies. One entry per CDR3 protein sequence results from the TCRdb reprocessing of the reads, with DNA left out. The V and J calls here are based on TCRdb, not the publication. The sample table holds around 11,000 distinct CDR3 sequences. The ten largest clones capture more than 20% of the sample.

From the cysteine through the phenylalanine, the CDR3 covers 15 amino acids. No DNA accompanies this entry. Via the germline V gene (reference sequence), CDR1 is DFQATT and CDR2 SNEGSKA. The same sample was also used in a study of T cell repertoires in aging, cancer and after chemotherapy. As that second study puts it: Donors spanned six age groups from 30 or younger to 70 or older, with at least three individuals per group. Control TCR repertoires from healthy donors were recorded across several months to years, and re-sampling revealed clear clonal overlap. In total, the full dataset held 8.9 million or so TCR reads. Significantly lower blood TCR diversity and higher clonality were observed in untreated patients with hematological or solid cancers than in age-matched healthy donors. Declining TCR diversity with age in healthy donors was mainly explained by loss of richness; in cancer patients, loss of evenness also contributed. In both cancer cohorts, median generation probability rose over the chemotherapy interval, which suggests that the repertoire was reconstituted through rebound thymic output. It was noted by the authors that conclusions about immunological memory after chemotherapy cannot be drawn from the repertoire data. To look at immunoaging and at how T cells reconstitute after chemotherapy, the study profiled TCR beta repertoires in peripheral blood from both healthy donors and cancer patients. A cohort of 220 or so cancer patients (roughly 94 with hematological and around 130 with solid cancers) was assembled, and about 100 healthy donors were included as a reference group. Processing of the TRB sequences was carried out with MiXCR versions 2.12 and 3.0.5. Repertoire metrics included Shannon diversity, evenness, clonality (one minus evenness), and alpha-parameterized diversity profiles from alpha 0 to 5. The IGoR algorithm was used to calculate generation probabilities for clones in the paired samples taken before and after chemotherapy.

The material sequenced was peripheral blood. The chain is assembled from TRBV20-1 and TRBJ1-5. The TCR sequence derives from a human donor in good health. The encoded CDR3 is CSAPRGGWSNQPQHF.